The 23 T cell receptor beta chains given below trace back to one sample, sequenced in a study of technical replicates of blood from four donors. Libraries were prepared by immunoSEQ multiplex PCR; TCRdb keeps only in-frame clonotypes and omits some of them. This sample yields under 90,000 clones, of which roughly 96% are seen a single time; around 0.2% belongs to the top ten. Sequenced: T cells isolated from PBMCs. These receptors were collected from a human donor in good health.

CDR3 bases: TGCGCCAGCAGCCTTCCGGGACTCCACAATGAGCAGTTCTTC. This codes for CASSLPGLHNEQFF. The chain joins TRBV4-1 to TRBJ2-1; the D gene is possibly TRBD2 (6 bases). Trimming stripped 4 bases from V and 5 bases from J, with 12 bases between. Germline CDR1 MGHRA, CDR2 YSYEKL. This CDR3 is 14 amino acids long.

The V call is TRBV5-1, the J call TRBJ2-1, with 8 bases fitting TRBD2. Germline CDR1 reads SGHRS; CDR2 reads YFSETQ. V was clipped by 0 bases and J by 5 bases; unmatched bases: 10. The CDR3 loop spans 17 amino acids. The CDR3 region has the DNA TGCGCCAGCAGCTTGGTCCCAGCGGGAGAGGGGCACAATGAGCAGTTCTTC. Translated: CASSLVPAGEGHNEQFF.

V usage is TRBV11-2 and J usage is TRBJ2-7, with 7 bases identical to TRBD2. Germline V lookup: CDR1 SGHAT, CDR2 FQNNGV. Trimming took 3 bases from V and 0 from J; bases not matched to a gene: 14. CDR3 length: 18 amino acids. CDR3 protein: CASSFQLSLGTISYEQYF. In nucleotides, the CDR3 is TGTGCCAGCAGCTTCCAACTATCACTCGGGACTATCTCCTACGAGCAGTACTTC.

The CDR3 nucleotides read TGTGCCAGCAGCTTGGGGGGACAGACGACGTATGGCTACACCTTC. Protein: CASSLGGQTTYGYTF. This chain joins TRBV5-8 and TRBJ1-2; 7 bases agree with TRBD1. The CDR3 spans 15 residues. CDR1 is SGHTS and CDR2 is YDEGEE in the germline V gene. The junction had 7 bases not matched to a gene; V was cut back by 0 bases and J by 5 bases.

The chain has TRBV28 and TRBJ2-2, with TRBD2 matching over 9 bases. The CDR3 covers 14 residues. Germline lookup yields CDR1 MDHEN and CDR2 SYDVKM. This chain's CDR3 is CGTREGTSTGELFF. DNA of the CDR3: TGTGGCACGCGGGAGGGGACTAGCACCGGGGAGCTGTTTTTT.

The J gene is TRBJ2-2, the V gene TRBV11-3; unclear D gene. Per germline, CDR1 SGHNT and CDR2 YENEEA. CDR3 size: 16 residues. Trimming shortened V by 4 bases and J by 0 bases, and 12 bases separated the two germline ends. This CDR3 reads CASSSRGRTNTGELFF. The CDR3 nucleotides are TGTGCCAGCAGCTCCCGCGGAAGGACGAACACCGGGGAGCTGTTTTTT.

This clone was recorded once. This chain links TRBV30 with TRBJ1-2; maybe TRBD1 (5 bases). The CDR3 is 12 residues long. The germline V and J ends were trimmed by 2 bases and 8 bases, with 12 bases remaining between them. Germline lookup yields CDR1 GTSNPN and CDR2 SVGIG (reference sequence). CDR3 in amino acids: CAWSLSRVGYTF. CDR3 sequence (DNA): TGTGCCTGGAGTCTGAGCAGGGTGGGCTACACCTTC.

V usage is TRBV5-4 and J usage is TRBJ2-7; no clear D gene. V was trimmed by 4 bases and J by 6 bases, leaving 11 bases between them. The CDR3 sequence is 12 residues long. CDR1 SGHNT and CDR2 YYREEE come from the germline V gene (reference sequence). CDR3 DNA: TGTGCCAGCAGCCAAGATTCCGGCGAGCAGTACTTC. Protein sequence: CASSQDSGEQYF.

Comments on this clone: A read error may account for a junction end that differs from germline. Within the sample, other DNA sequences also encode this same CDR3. CDR3 nucleotide sequence: TGTGCTAGCAGCTTAGGACAGGAAGAGACCCAGTACTTC. Protein: CASSLGQEETQYF. This sequence joins TRBV7-7 and TRBJ2-5; 7 nucleotides match TRBD1. Germline V CDR1 and CDR2: SSHAT, FNYEAQ (reference sequence). This CDR3 is built from 13 residues.

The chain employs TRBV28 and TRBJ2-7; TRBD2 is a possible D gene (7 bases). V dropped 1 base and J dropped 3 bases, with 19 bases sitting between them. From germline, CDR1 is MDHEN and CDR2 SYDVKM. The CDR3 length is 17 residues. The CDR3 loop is CASSLFVGGGGNYEQYF. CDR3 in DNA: TGTGCCAGCAGTTTATTCGTTGGGGGAGGGGGGAACTACGAGCAGTACTTC.

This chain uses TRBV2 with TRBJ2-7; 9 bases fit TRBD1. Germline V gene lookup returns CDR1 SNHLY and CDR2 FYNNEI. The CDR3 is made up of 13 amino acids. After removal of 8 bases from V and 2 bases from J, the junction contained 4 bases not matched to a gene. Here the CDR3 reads CASLRQGAYEQYF. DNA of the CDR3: TGTGCCAGCCTTAGACAGGGGGCCTACGAGCAGTACTTC.

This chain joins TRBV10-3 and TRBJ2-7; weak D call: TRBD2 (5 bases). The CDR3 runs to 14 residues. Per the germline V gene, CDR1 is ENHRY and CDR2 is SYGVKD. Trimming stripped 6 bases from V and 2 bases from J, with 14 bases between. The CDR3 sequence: CAIRTSNNAYEQYF. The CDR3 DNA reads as TGTGCCATCAGAACTAGTAACAACGCCTACGAGCAGTACTTC.

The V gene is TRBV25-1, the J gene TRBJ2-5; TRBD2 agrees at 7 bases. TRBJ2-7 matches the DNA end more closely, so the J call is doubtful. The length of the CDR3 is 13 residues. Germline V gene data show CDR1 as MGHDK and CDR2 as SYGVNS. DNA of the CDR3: TGTGCCAGCACGGCGGGAGACTACCACGAGCAGTACTTC. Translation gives CASTAGDYHEQYF.

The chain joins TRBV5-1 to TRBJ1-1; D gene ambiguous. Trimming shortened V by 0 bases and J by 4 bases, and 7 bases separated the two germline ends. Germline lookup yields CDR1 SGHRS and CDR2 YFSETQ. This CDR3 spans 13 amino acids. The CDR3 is CASSLDPGTEAFF. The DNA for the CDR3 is TGCGCCAGCAGCTTGGATCCGGGCACTGAAGCTTTCTTT.

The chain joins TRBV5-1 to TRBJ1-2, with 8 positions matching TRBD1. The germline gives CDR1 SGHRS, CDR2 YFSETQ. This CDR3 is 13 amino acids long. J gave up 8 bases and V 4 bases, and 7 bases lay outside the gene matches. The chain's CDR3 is CASSVGRGRGYTF. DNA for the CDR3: TGCGCCAGCAGCGTTGGCAGGGGGCGAGGCTACACCTTC.

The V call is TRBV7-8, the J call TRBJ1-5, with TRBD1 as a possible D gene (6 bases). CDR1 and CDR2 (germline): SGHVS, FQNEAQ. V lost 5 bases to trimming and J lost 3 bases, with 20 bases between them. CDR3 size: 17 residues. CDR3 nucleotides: TGTGCCAGCAGCGCCGCGGGTGGGGGCCGCACCAATCAGCCCCAGCATTTT. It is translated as CASSAAGGGRTNQPQHF. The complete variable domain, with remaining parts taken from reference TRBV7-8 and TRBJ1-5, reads GAGVSQSPRYKVAKRGQDVALRCDPISGHVSLFWYQQALGQGPEFLTYFQNEAQLDKSGLPSDRFFAERPEGSVSTLKIQRTQQEDSAVYLCASSAAGGGRTNQPQHFGDGTRLSIL.

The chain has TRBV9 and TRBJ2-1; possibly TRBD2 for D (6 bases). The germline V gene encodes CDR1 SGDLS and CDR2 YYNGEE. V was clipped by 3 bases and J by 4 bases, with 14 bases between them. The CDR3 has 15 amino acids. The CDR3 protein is CASSAGRTIYNEQFF. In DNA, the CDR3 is TGTGCCAGCAGCGCTGGAAGGACTATTTACAATGAGCAGTTCTTC.

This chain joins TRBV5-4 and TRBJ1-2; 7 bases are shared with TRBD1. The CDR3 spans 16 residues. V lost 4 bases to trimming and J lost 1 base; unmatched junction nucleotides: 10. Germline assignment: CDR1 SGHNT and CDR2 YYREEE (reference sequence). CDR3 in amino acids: CASSKKGQHINYGYTF. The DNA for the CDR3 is TGTGCCAGCAGCAAGAAGGGACAGCACATTAACTATGGCTACACCTTC. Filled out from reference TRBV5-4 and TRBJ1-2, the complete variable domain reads ETGVTQSPTHLIKTRGQQVTLRCSSQSGHNTVSWYQQALGQGPQFIFQYYREEENGRGNFPPRFSGLQFPNYSSELNVNALELDDSALYLCASSKKGQHINYGYTFGSGTRLTVV.

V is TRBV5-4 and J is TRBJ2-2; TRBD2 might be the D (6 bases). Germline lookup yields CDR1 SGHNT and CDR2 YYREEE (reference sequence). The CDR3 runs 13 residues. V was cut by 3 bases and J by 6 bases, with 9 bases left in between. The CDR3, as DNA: TGTGCCAGCAGCTATTGGGGGGCCGGGGAGCTGTTTTTT. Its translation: CASSYWGAGELFF.

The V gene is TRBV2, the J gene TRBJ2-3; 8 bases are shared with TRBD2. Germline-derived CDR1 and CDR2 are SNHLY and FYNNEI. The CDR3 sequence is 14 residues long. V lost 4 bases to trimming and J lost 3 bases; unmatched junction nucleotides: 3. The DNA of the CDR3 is TGTGCCAGCAGTGCGACGGGGGGGACAGATACGCAGTATTTT. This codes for CASSATGGTDTQYF.

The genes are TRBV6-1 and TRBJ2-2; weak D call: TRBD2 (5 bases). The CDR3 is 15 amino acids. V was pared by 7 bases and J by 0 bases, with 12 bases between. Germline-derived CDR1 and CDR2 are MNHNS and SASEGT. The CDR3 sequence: CASIVRVANTGELFF. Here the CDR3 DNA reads TGTGCCAGCATTGTGAGGGTTGCGAACACCGGGGAGCTGTTTTTT.

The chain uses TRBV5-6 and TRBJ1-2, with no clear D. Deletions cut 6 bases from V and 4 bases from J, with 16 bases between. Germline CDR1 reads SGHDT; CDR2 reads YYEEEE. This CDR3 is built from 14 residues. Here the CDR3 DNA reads TGTGCCAGCATTGAGGGAGGGCGCGGCTATGGCTACACCTTC. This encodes CASIEGGRGYGYTF.

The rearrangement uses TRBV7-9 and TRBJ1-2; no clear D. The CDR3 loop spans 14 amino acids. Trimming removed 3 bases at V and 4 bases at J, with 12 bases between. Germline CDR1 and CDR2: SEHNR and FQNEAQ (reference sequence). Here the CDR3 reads CASSFFRLGYGYTF. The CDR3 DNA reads TGTGCCAGCAGCTTTTTCCGTCTCGGCTATGGCTACACCTTC.